This T cell receptor beta chain derives from a study of blood T cell repertoires in COVID-19 (dated by TCRdb to about 2020). Regarding the research as a whole: Samples covering the acute and convalescent phases of COVID-19 were provided by collaborators in the United States, Italy and Spain. The material from the prospective study consisted of cDNA or gDNA derived from T cells, B-cell-depleted T cells, or PBMCs. Deeply sampled blood TCRbeta repertoires from subjects exposed to, actively infected with, or recovered from COVID-19 were included in the dataset. The repertoires were released in a freely available public database intended as a resource for research on the immune response to SARS-CoV-2. The samples were drawn from the first 160 participants of the ongoing ImmuneRACE study and from more than 1,000 subjects provided by 6 global collaborators. The sample metadata nearly always contained a de-identified subject ID, COVID-19 status, age in years and sex. HLA class I and class II types, where available, came from metadata supplied by the sample provider rather than from assay-based typing.

Study-level results and caveats: The amount of clinical and demographic metadata varied by source and participant and was provided uncurated.

TCRbeta CDR3 regions were amplified from genomic DNA using the immunoSEQ Assay, a bias-controlled multiplex PCR. Concerning the study's data processing: Nucleated cell counts per sample were estimated from amplification of reference gene primers within the assay. To quantify the absolute abundance of each unique TCRbeta CDR3 rearrangement, sequence reads were collapsed and filtered. For each sample, productive Simpson clonality was calculated as the square root of Simpson's diversity index across productive rearrangements. As stored in TCRdb, this immuneACCESS dataset retains in-frame rearrangements with V and J assigned. A fraction of the clones does not appear; measured against another copy, unresolved V genes explain less than half of the discrepancy, and the remainder lacks a known reason. The V and J calls and clone size were taken over from that table, and D and trimming were inferred from the DNA. This sample is represented by a few hundred thousand clones; about 88% of them were singletons. The ten largest clones represent 5% to 8% of the sample.

Reading the germline V gene (reference sequence) gives CDR1 LGHDT and CDR2 YNNKEL. The cysteine opens and the phenylalanine closes a CDR3 of 15 amino acids. The read is trimmed to its CDR3 DNA, 45 bases read in frame from base 1. The V end loses 0 bases and the J end loses 10 bases, and a stretch of 15 bases separates them. About this clone: There is no known antigen for this receptor. Base quality data are lacking; no much larger clone is found one base away.

Participants in the prospective study were enrolled through a virtual design, were aged roughly 18 to 95 years, and lived in approximately 25 United States geographic areas. In the prospective study, cohorts were assigned on the basis of participant-reported clinical history obtained from a screening survey and a study questionnaire. Exposed participants had been in contact with someone with a PCR-confirmed or clinician-diagnosed COVID-19 case within 2 weeks of study entry. Each participant in the prospective study had whole blood, serum and a nasopharyngeal or oropharyngeal swab collected by mobile phlebotomists. Additional blood draws and questionnaires over an approximately two-month period could optionally be provided by prospective study participants. Before DNA extraction, blood samples from the prospective study were shipped at room temperature or frozen.

In this chain, TRBV3-1 (or the pseudogene TRBV3-2) is recombined with TRBJ2-2; tentative D gene TRBD1, with 6 bases matching. This clonotype was obtained from a woman in her fifties or sixties who had been exposed to COVID-19. Material for sequencing was PBMCs or T cells enriched from blood (not recorded which). Here is the DNA: TGTGCCAGCAGCCAAGAATGGCAGGGGCTCGTGGAGCTGTTTTTT. Its coded protein is CASSQEWQGLVELFF.